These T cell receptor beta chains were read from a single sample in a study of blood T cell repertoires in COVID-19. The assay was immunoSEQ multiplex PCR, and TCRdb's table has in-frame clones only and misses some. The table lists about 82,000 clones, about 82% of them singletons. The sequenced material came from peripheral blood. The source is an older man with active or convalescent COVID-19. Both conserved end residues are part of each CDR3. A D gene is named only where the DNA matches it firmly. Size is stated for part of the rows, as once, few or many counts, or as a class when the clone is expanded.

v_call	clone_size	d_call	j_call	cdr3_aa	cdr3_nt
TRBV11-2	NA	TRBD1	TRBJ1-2	CASSLEGQPIYGYTF	TGTGCCAGCAGCTTAGAGGGACAGCCAATCTATGGCTACACCTTC
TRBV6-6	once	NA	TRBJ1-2	CASSSPGSGYTF	TGTGCCAGCAGCTCCCCGGGGTCTGGCTACACCTTC
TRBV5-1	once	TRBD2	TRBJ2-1	CASSDGLAGLPYNEQFF	TGCGCCAGCAGCGATGGACTAGCGGGACTTCCCTACAATGAGCAGTTCTTC
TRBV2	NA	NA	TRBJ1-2	CASTLGHAPNYGYTF	TGTGCCAGCACCCTCGGACACGCCCCCAACTATGGCTACACCTTC
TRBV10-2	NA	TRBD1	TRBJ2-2	CASRTGTGDTGELFF	TGCGCCAGCAGAACCGGGACAGGAGACACCGGGGAGCTGTTTTTT
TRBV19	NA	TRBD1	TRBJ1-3	CASSIAFSGGSGNTIYF	TGTGCCAGTAGTATAGCGTTCTCAGGGGGCTCCGGAAACACCATATATTTT
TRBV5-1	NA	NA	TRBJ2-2	CASSLVYVTGELFF	TGCGCCAGCAGCTTGGTGTATGTAACCGGGGAGCTGTTTTTT
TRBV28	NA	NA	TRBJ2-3	CASSSPGTTSTDTQYF	TGTGCCAGCAGTTCCCCCGGGACAACAAGCACAGATACGCAGTATTTT
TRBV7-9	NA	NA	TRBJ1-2	CASSLVGPVANYGYTF	TGTGCCAGCAGCTTAGTGGGCCCAGTAGCTAACTATGGCTACACCTTC
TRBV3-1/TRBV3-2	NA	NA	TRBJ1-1	CASSQGLYAFF	TGTGCCAGCAGCCAAGGTTTGTATGCTTTCTTT
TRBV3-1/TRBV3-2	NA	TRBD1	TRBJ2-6	CASSRPTGSGANVLTF	TGTGCCAGCAGCCGCCCGACAGGGAGTGGGGCCAACGTCCTGACTTTC
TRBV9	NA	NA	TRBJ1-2	CASSVAMGAGYGYTF	TGTGCCAGCAGCGTAGCTATGGGGGCAGGCTATGGCTACACCTTC
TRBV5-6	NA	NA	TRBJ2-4	CASSSAQATKNIQYF	TGTGCCAGCAGCTCGGCTCAGGCCACCAAAAACATTCAGTACTTC
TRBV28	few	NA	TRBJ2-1	CASSTPGGRRGEQFF	TGTGCCAGCAGTACCCCCGGGGGGCGAAGGGGTGAGCAGTTCTTC
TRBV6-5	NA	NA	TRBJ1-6	CASSPGGANSPLHF	TGTGCCAGCAGTCCGGGGGGAGCTAATTCACCCCTCCACTTT
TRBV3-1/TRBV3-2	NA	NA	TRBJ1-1	CASSRSGTPNTEAFF	TGTGCCAGCAGCCGATCCGGGACACCGAACACTGAAGCTTTCTTT
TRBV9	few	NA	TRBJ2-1	CASSVAGVDNEQFF	TGTGCCAGCAGCGTAGCAGGGGTGGACAATGAGCAGTTCTTC
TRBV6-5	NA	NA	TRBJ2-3	CASTSRGGVTDTQYF	TGTGCCAGCACCTCAAGGGGGGGAGTCACAGATACGCAGTATTTT
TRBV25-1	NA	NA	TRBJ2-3	CASSERITGNPDTQYF	TGTGCCAGCAGTGAACGGATAACAGGGAACCCAGATACGCAGTATTTT
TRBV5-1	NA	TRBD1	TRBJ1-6	CASSPSGQGKYSPLHF	TGCGCCAGCAGCCCTTCGGGACAGGGGAAGTATTCACCCCTCCACTTT
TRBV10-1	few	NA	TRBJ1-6	CASSESRTENSPLHF	TGCGCCAGCAGTGAGTCCCGGACAGAGAATTCACCCCTCCACTTT
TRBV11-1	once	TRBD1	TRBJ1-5	CASSRDRNQPQHF	TGTGCCAGCAGCCGGGACAGAAATCAGCCCCAGCATTTT
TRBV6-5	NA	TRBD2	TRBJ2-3	CASIPIAGARDTQYF	TGTGCCAGCATCCCTATAGCGGGAGCTCGAGATACGCAGTATTTT
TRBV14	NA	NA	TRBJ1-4	CASSQPTERGKLFF	TGTGCCAGCAGCCAACCGACGGAGAGAGGAAAACTGTTTTTT
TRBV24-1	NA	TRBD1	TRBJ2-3	CATERQGTDTQYF	TGTGCCACCGAACGACAGGGAACAGATACGCAGTATTTT
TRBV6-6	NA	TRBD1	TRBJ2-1	CASTWTGVGEQFF	TGTGCCAGCACCTGGACAGGGGTTGGGGAGCAGTTCTTC
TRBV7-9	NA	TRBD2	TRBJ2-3	CASRSSGGGTDTQYF	TGTGCCAGCAGAAGTAGCGGGGGGGGCACAGATACGCAGTATTTT